The clone carrying this TCR beta chain was seen a handful of times. Its antigen remains unknown. The data derive from a study of identical twins. A universal primer binding site was introduced by template switching. The final cDNA contained unique molecular identifiers. TCRdb analysed the 5' RACE reads with MiXCR anew, one entry per CDR3 protein. This sample has fewer than 500,000 distinct CDR3 sequences, with roughly an eighth found just once. Overall study results and limits: Those out-of-frame alpha sequences shared by twins showed an excess of low generation probability. Twins' excess sharing was less marked for out-of-frame beta sequences.

Every one of the donors was a healthy Caucasian. The data were also submitted as part of a second study, on yellow fever vaccine responses in identical twins.

This receptor was identified in a woman younger than 30 in good health. The sequenced sample consisted of CD4+ T cells sorted from blood.

CDR3 nucleotides: TGCGCCAGCAGCTTGGCCTCGGCAGGGTTAGGCAACGAGCAGTACTTC. Translation gives CASSLASAGLGNEQYF. J is TRBJ2-7 and V is TRBV5-1; D perhaps matches TRBD1 (5 bases). The V and J ends lost 0 bases and 5 bases respectively, with 18 bases between them. Germline V gene sequence: CDR1 SGHRS, CDR2 YFSETQ. There are 16 residues in the CDR3.